Ten or more counts support the clone carrying this T cell receptor beta chain. V was shortened by 3 bases and J by 7 bases, with 17 bases between the two germline ends. The CDR3 is made up of 16 amino acids. In germline, CDR1 is SGHRS, CDR2 YFSETQ. TCRdb passed the 5' RACE reads through MiXCR, listing each CDR3 protein once. In the table there are about 58,000 distinct CDR3 sequences, approximately 5.7% of which are singletons. The data are from a study of T cells after yellow fever vaccination. Study findings and constraints: Almost none of the vaccine-responding clonotypes turned up in sorted memory subsets on day 0, the data showed. Most clones from primary vaccination were detected again post-booster (approximately 96% CD4, 88% CD8).

The starting material was PBMCs, either bulk or a sorted T-cell subset (CD4+, CD8+, memory, or dextramer-sorted; not recorded which), obtained on the day of the yellow fever booster vaccination. V and J are TRBV5-1 and TRBJ1-6; perhaps TRBD1 as D (6 bases). The TCR was taken from a man between 18 and 35 years old who received the YFV17D yellow fever vaccine. CDR3 DNA sequence: TGCGCCAGCAGCTCAAGGTGGGGGCAGGGAAATTCACCCCTCCACTTT. Translated, it gives CASSSRWGQGNSPLHF.